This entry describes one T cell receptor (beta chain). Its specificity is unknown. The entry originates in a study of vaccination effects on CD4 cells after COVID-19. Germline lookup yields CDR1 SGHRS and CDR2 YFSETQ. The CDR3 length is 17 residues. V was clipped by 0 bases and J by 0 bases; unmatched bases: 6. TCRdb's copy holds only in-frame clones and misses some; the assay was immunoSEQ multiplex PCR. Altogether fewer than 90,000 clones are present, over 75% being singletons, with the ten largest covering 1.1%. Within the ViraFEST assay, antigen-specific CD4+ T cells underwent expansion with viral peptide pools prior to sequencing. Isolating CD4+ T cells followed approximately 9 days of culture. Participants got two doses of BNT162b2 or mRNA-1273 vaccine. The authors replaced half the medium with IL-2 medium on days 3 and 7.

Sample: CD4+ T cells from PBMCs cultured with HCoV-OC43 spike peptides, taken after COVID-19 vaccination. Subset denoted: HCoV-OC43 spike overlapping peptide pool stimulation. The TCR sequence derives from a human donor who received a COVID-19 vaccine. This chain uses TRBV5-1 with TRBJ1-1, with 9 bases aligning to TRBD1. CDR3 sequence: CASSLVQGAFLNTEAFF. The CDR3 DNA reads TGCGCCAGCAGCTTGGTACAGGGGGCATTCCTGAACACTGAAGCTTTCTTT.